The clone carrying this T cell receptor (beta chain) was detected only a few times. Its antigen is unidentified. Only in-frame clones appear in the TCRdb table, and some are missing; sequencing was by immunoSEQ multiplex PCR. The sample lists 11,000 to 15,000 clones; roughly 79% were seen once. This entry is derived from a study of tumor-infiltrating lymphocytes in localized non-small cell lung cancer. The study, taken as a whole, reports: No T-cell fraction difference was seen between IM1 and IM2 tumors. Recurrence-free survival showed no association with tumor T-cell fraction. Only some patients had TCR sequencing, depending on available tissue. Tumors had more T cell infiltration than uninvolved lung, per TCRbeta sequencing and CD3 counts.

Per the germline V gene, CDR1 is MNHNS and CDR2 is SASEGT. J was trimmed by 6 bases and V by 4 bases; bases with no gene match: 4. The CDR3 is 14 amino acids. The TCR was taken from a human donor with non-small cell lung cancer. What was sequenced was lung tumor tissue. The rearrangement uses TRBV6-1 and TRBJ2-3; 10 bases fit TRBD1. CDR3 sequence (DNA): TGTGCCAGCAGTGGCGGGACAGGGGTCGATACGCAGTATTTT. This translates into CASSGGTGVDTQYF.